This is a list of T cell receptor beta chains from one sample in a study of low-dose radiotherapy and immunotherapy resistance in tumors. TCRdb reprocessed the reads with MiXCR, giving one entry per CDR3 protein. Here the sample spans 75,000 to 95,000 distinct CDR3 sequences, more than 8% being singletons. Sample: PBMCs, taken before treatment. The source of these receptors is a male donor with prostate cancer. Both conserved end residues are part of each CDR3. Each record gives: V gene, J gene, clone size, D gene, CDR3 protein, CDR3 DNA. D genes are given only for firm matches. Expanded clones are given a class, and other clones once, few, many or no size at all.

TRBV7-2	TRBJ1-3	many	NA	CASSLALGQGNTIYF	TGTGCCAGCAGCTTAGCTTTGGGTCAAGGAAACACCATATATTTT
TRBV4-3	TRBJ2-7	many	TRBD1	CASSQGGTGFYEQYF	TGCGCCAGCAGCCAAGGGGGGACAGGGTTTTACGAGCAGTACTTC
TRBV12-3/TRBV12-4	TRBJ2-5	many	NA	CASSFGGLGGTQYF	TGTGCCAGCAGTTTCGGGGGGCTCGGAGGGACCCAGTACTTC
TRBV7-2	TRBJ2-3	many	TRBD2	CASSPGTSVNTDTQYF	TGTGCCAGCAGCCCGGGGACTAGCGTTAACACAGATACGCAGTATTTT
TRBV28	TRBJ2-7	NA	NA	CASSLWPSRDPRVGSYEQYF	TGTGCCAGCAGTTTATGGCCTTCCCGGGACCCTAGGGTGGGCTCCTACGAGCAGTACTTC
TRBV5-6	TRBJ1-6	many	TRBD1	CASSGGQGQLNSPLHF	TGTGCCAGCAGCGGCGGACAGGGACAATTGAATTCACCCCTCCACTTT
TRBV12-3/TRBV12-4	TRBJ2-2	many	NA	CASSLTGTGELFF	TGTGCCAGCAGTCTAACAGGGACCGGGGAGCTGTTTTTT
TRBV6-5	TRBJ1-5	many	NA	CASSITDGGQPQHF	TGTGCCAGCAGCATTACGGACGGAGGTCAGCCCCAGCATTTT
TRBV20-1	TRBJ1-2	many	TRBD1	CSARDGQEIYGYTF	TGCAGTGCTAGAGATGGACAGGAGATATATGGCTACACCTTC
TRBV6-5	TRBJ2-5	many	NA	CASSYSGGGKETQYF	TGTGCCAGCAGTTACTCGGGAGGGGGAAAAGAGACCCAGTACTTC
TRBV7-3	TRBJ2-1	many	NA	CASSLTGDEQFF	TGTGCCAGCAGCTTAACCGGGGATGAGCAGTTCTTC
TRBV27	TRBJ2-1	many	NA	CASTSEPEYNEQFF	TGTGCCAGCACTTCAGAACCTGAATACAATGAGCAGTTCTTC
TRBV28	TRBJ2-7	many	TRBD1	CASRRQGTHEQYF	TGTGCCAGCAGAAGACAGGGTACCCACGAGCAGTACTTC
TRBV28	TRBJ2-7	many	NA	CASNGGQIGEQYF	TGTGCCAGCAACGGCGGACAAATCGGCGAGCAGTACTTC
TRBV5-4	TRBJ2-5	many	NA	CASSPRDLRYQETQYF	TGTGCCAGCAGCCCCCGGGACTTGAGGTACCAAGAGACCCAGTACTTC
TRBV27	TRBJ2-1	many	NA	CASTPGYGANEQFF	TGTGCCAGCACTCCCGGTTACGGGGCCAATGAGCAGTTCTTC
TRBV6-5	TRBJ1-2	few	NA	CASSADSYGYTF	TGTGCCAGCAGTGCCGACAGCTACGGCTACACCTTC
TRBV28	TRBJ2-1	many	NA	CASSLGGGYNEQFF	TGTGCCAGCAGTTTAGGGGGCGGCTACAATGAGCAGTTCTTC
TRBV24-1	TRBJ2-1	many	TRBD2	CATSDRTGLAGVSNEQFF	TGTGCCACCAGTGACCGAACCGGACTAGCGGGAGTCTCCAATGAGCAGTTCTTC
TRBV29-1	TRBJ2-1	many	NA	CSVAWSVSYNEQFF	TGCAGCGTAGCATGGAGTGTCTCCTACAATGAGCAGTTCTTC
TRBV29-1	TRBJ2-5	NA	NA	CSVDAAGQETQYF	TGCAGCGTTGATGCGGCAGGTCAAGAGACCCAGTACTTC
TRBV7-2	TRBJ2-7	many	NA	CASSLASLNEQYF	TGTGCCAGCAGCTTAGCGAGCCTCAACGAGCAGTACTTC
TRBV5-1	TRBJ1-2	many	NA	CASSQKEGFDGYTF	TGCGCCAGCAGCCAAAAGGAGGGCTTCGATGGCTACACCTTC
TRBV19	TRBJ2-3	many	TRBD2	CASSSTSGRALVTQYF	TGTGCCAGTAGTTCGACTAGCGGGAGGGCCCTAGTTACGCAGTATTTT
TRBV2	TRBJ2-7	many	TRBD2	CASSEAGTSGLAQYF	TGTGCCAGCAGTGAAGCCGGGACTAGCGGGTTGGCGCAGTACTTC
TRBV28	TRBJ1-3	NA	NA	CASSLGVLSSGNTIYF	TGTGCCAGCAGTTTAGGGGTCCTGAGCTCTGGAAACACCATATATTTT
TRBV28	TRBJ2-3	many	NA	CASSPPGNFKDTQYF	TGTGCCAGCAGCCCGCCAGGGAATTTCAAAGATACGCAGTATTTT
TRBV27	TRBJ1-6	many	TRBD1	CASSSGTGYERSQNNSPLHF	TGTGCCAGCAGTTCTGGGACAGGGTATGAGCGGTCCCAAAATAATTCACCCCTCCACTTT
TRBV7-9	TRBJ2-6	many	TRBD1	CASSLAGGTGANVLTF	TGTGCCAGCAGCTTAGCAGGGGGCACTGGGGCCAACGTCCTGACTTTC
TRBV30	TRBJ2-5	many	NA	CAWMDVQETQYF	TGTGCCTGGATGGACGTACAAGAGACCCAGTACTTC
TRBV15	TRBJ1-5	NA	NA	CATDDQPQHF	TGTGCCACCGATGATCAGCCCCAGCATTTT
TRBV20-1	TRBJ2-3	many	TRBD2	CSAVIQRGADTQYF	TGCAGTGCGGTCATCCAGCGGGGTGCGGATACGCAGTATTTT
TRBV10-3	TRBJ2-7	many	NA	CAIRTAGYEQYF	TGTGCCATCAGAACTGCGGGGTACGAGCAGTACTTC
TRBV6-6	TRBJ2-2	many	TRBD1	CASSSRQGSTGELFF	TGTGCCAGCAGCTCAAGACAGGGGAGCACCGGGGAGCTGTTTTTT
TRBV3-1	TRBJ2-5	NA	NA	CASSQEWSFAETQYF	TGTGCCAGCAGCCAAGAGTGGAGCTTTGCGGAGACCCAGTACTTC
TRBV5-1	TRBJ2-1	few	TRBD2	CASSLGTSGSNEQFF	TGCGCCAGCAGCTTGGGGACTAGCGGGAGTAATGAGCAGTTCTTC
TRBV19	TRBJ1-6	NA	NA	CASSDRPSSYNSPLHF	TGTGCCAGTTCGGACAGACCGAGCTCCTATAATTCACCCCTCCACTTT
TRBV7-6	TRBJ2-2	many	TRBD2	CASSGGLAGANTGELFF	TGTGCCAGCAGCGGCGGACTAGCGGGAGCAAACACCGGGGAGCTGTTTTTT
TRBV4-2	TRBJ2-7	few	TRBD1	CASSQAGQGSYEQYF	TGTGCCAGCAGCCAGGCGGGACAGGGTTCCTACGAGCAGTACTTC
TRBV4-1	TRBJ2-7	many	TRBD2	CASSQDFSGRAAGEQYF	TGCGCCAGCAGCCAAGATTTTAGCGGGAGGGCCGCGGGGGAGCAGTACTTC
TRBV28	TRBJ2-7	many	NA	CASNSGTLFRSSYEQYF	TGTGCCAGCAATTCCGGGACACTGTTTCGTAGCTCCTACGAGCAGTACTTC
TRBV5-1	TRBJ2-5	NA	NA	CASSKSGHLQETQYF	TGCGCCAGCAGCAAGTCGGGACATCTACAAGAGACCCAGTACTTC
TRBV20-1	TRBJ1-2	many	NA	CSAGSDPNYGYTF	TGCAGTGCTGGGTCAGATCCTAACTATGGCTACACCTTC
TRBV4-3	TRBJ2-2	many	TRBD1	CASSQGARTGPGELFF	TGCGCCAGCAGCCAAGGTGCAAGGACAGGGCCCGGGGAGCTGTTTTTT
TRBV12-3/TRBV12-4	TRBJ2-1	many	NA	CASSLSLGRYNEQFF	TGTGCCAGCAGTTTGTCGCTGGGTAGGTACAATGAGCAGTTCTTC
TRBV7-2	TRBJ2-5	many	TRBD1	CASSGGQVGTQYF	TGTGCCAGCAGCGGCGGACAGGTGGGGACCCAGTACTTC
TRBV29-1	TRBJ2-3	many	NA	CSVAEGTQYF	TGCAGCGTTGCGGAGGGTACGCAGTATTTT
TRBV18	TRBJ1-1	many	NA	CASSPPDVNTEAFF	TGTGCCAGCTCACCCCCGGACGTGAACACTGAAGCTTTCTTT
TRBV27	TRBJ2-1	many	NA	CASSPAGLAYNEQFF	TGTGCCAGCAGTCCGGCGGGACTTGCTTACAATGAGCAGTTCTTC
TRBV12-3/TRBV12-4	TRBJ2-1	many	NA	CASSLAGGTGEQFF	TGTGCCAGCAGTTTAGCGGGCGGGACCGGTGAGCAGTTCTTC
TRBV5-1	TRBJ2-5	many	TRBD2	CASNGESSGRLAQETQYF	TGCGCCAGTAACGGGGAAAGCAGCGGGAGGCTAGCTCAAGAGACCCAGTACTTC
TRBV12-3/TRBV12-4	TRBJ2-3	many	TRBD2	CASSLSGVDTQYF	TGTGCCAGCAGTTTAAGCGGGGTGGATACGCAGTATTTT
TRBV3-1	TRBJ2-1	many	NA	CASSPGAGEQFF	TGTGCCAGCAGCCCGGGGGCCGGTGAGCAGTTCTTC